This TCR beta chain emerged from a study of T cells in Graves' hyperthyroidism and ophthalmopathy. Findings and limits, study-wide: Blood also contained most expanded thyroid clonotypes above 0.001.

TCR beta CDR3 region amplification was performed from RNA transcripts. A set of HTBI primers served as the primers for a first-round RT-PCR of the TCR CDR3. A single record per CDR3 protein comes from TCRdb applying MiXCR to the multiplex PCR reads. The table lists about 700,000 distinct CDR3 sequences, around 15% of them singletons. This CDR3 spans 16 amino acids. The V and J ends lost 4 bases and 7 bases, in that order; junction bases with no gene match: 12. CDR1 is PRHDT and CDR2 is FYEKMQ in the germline V gene (reference sequence). Notes on this clonotype: The antigen is undetermined.

The specimen sequenced was blood. The TCR originated in a woman younger than 30 with Graves' hyperthyroidism. The V gene is TRBV13, the J gene TRBJ2-2, with 7 bases fitting TRBD2. CDR3 in DNA: TGTGCCAGCAGCTCCCAGACGGGGGAGGGAATCGGGGAGCTGTTTTTT. It specifies CASSSQTGEGIGELFF.